Presented here are 27 T cell receptor beta chains from one specimen sequenced in a study of early T cells in non-severe SARS-CoV-2 infection. TCRdb re-called the 5' RACE reads with MiXCR, one entry per CDR3 protein. The data contain tens of thousands of distinct CDR3 sequences, about 6.1% of them singletons. The material sequenced was whole blood, taken at baseline. These TCRs come from an adult who was a healthcare worker with PCR-confirmed SARS-CoV-2 infection or an uninfected control (not recorded which).

This clonotype was recorded a few times. V gene TRBV29-1 combines with J gene TRBJ2-7; maybe TRBD2 (7 bases). CDR1 is SQVTM and CDR2 is ANQGSEA in the germline V gene. Trimming removed 6 bases from V and 6 bases from J, with 15 bases in between. The CDR3 consists of 12 residues. CDR3 loop: CSVARGATEQYF. The CDR3 DNA sequence: TGCAGCGTGGCACGGGGGGCGACCGAGCAGTACTTC.

This clonotype was recorded a few times. This chain joins TRBV4-3 and TRBJ2-2, with D perhaps TRBD1 (5 bases). The CDR3 spans 15 residues. The ends were cut back, 0 bases at V and 5 bases at J, with 10 bases in the middle. The germline V gene has CDR1 LGHNA and CDR2 YSLEER. The CDR3 DNA reads TGCGCCAGCAGCCAAGAGTTCTCAGGGACCGGGGAGCTGTTTTTT. It yields the protein CASSQEFSGTGELFF.

This clonotype has at least ten counts. The J gene is TRBJ1-2, the V gene TRBV18; D ambiguous. There are 13 residues in the CDR3. V lost 2 bases to trimming and J lost 1 base, with 5 bases between them. Per the germline V gene, CDR1 is KGHSH and CDR2 is LQKENI. CDR3 protein: CASSPTSNYGYTF. CDR3 sequence (DNA): TGTGCCAGCTCACCAACGAGTAACTATGGCTACACCTTC. Filled out from reference TRBV18 and TRBJ1-2, the complete variable domain reads NAGVMQNPRHLVRRRGQEARLRCSPMKGHSHVYWYRQLPEEGLKFMVYLQKENIIDESGMPKERFSAEFPKEGPSILRIQQVVRGDSAAYFCASSPTSNYGYTFGSGTRLTVV.

This clonotype was seen more than once but under ten times. The rearrangement uses TRBV6-5 and TRBJ2-7; TRBD1 matches 10 bases. The CDR3 has 13 amino acids. Germline-derived CDR1 and CDR2 are MNHEY and SVGAGI. The V gene end was trimmed by 6 bases and the J gene end by 5 bases; junction bases not matched to a gene: 4. The CDR3 sequence: CASRRQGAHEQYF. The CDR3 nucleotides read TGTGCCAGCAGGAGACAGGGGGCCCACGAGCAGTACTTC.

This chain connects TRBV7-6 to TRBJ2-7; D may be TRBD1 (5 bases). Trimming stripped 5 bases from V and 2 bases from J, with 16 bases between. The CDR3 contains 15 residues. The germline V gene has CDR1 SGHVS and CDR2 FNYEAQ. For the CDR3, the DNA is TGTGCCAGCAGCCAGGGCCCTAATACCGCCTACGAGCAGTACTTC. Residues: CASSQGPNTAYEQYF.

This clonotype was seen at least ten times. The chain joins TRBV4-3 to TRBJ2-3; TRBD2 aligns across 8 bases. V gave up 0 bases and J gave up 13 bases; unmatched junction bases: 6. CDR3 size: 13 residues. Germline loops: CDR1 LGHNA, CDR2 YSLEER. This CDR3 is CASSQEGGGLEYF. CDR3 bases: TGCGCCAGCAGCCAAGAAGGCGGGGGGCTAGAGTATTTT.

This clonotype occurred many times. The CDR3: CASSLAEQGRNQYF. CDR3 coding DNA: TGTGCCAGCAGCTTAGCGGAGCAGGGCCGTAACCAGTACTTC. The V gene is TRBV7-2, the J gene TRBJ2-7; D may be TRBD1 (5 bases). CDR3 length: 14 residues. Germline assignment: CDR1 SGHTA and CDR2 FQGNSA. Trimming took 0 bases from V and 10 from J, leaving 16 bases between them. Supplemented by reference TRBV7-2 and TRBJ2-7, the full variable domain reads GAGVSQSPSNKVTEKGKDVELRCDPISGHTALYWYRQSLGQGLEFLIYFQGNSAPDKSGLPSDRFSAERTGGSVSTLTIQRTQQEDSAVYLCASSLAEQGRNQYFGPGTRLTVT.

This clonotype was seen at least ten times. The chain is built from TRBV29-1 and TRBJ1-4; D remains ambiguous. Germline-derived CDR1 and CDR2 are SQVTM and ANQGSEA. V lost 1 base to trimming and J lost 6 bases, with 9 bases between them. The CDR3 runs 13 residues. The CDR3 region is CSVEADGDEKLFF. The CDR3 DNA reads as TGCAGCGTTGAAGCGGACGGGGATGAAAAACTGTTTTTT. Complete variable domain (other parts from reference TRBV29-1 and TRBJ1-4): SAVISQKPSRDICQRGTSLTIQCQVDSQVTMMFWYRQQPGQSLTLIATANQGSEATYESGFVIDKFPISRPNLTFSTLTVSNMSPEDSSIYLCSVEADGDEKLFFGSGTQLSVL.

This clonotype showed up just a few times. The chain uses TRBV28 and TRBJ2-5, with D hard to call. The V and J ends lost 3 bases and 2 bases respectively, with 13 bases between them. Germline-derived CDR1 and CDR2 are MDHEN and SYDVKM. CDR3 length: 15 residues. CDR3: CASSFYREAQETQYF. CDR3 coding DNA: TGTGCCAGCAGTTTCTACCGAGAGGCGCAAGAGACCCAGTACTTC.

This clonotype was counted many times. The chain couples TRBV20-1 to TRBJ2-2, with D possibly being TRBD1 (5 bases). The CDR3 runs to 12 residues. Germline V gene lookup returns CDR1 DFQATT and CDR2 SNEGSKA (reference sequence). Trimming removed 6 bases at V and 3 bases at J, with 8 bases between. The CDR3 nucleotides read TGCAGTGCCGAGACAGACACCGGGGAGCTGTTTTTT. It is translated as CSAETDTGELFF.

This chain links TRBV4-1 with TRBJ2-2; 7 positions match TRBD1. CDR1 and CDR2 from the germline V gene are MGHRA and YSYEKL. Trimming cost V 6 bases and J 5 bases; bases outside gene matches: 9. The CDR3 contains 15 residues. The CDR3 nucleotides are TGCGCCAGCAGACCCGAAGACAGGGAGACCGGGGAGCTGTTTTTT. Protein product: CASRPEDRETGELFF.

Only a few counts were recorded for this clonotype. V is TRBV2 and J is TRBJ2-7; D might be TRBD1 (6 bases). Germline lookup yields CDR1 SNHLY and CDR2 FYNNEI. The length of the CDR3 is 14 residues. Trimming left V 2 bases short and J 5 bases short, with 13 bases between. CDR3 coding DNA: TGTGCCAGCAGTGAACACAGGGAGTCCGACGAGCAGTACTTC. This gives the protein CASSEHRESDEQYF.

This clonotype appeared a few times. V gene TRBV2 combines with J gene TRBJ2-5; D gene ambiguous. Looked up from germline, CDR1 is SNHLY and CDR2 is FYNNEI. The germline V and J ends were trimmed by 6 bases and 4 bases, with 12 bases remaining between them. The CDR3 covers 13 residues. CDR3 loop: CASSKDLGETQYF. The CDR3 coding sequence is TGTGCCAGCAGCAAGGACCTTGGAGAGACCCAGTACTTC. Drawing the rest from reference TRBV2 and TRBJ2-5, the complete variable domain is EPEVTQTPSHQVTQMGQEVILRCVPISNHLYFYWYRQILGQKVEFLVSFYNNEISEKSEIFDDQFSVERPDGSNFTLKIRSTKLEDSAMYFCASSKDLGETQYFGPGTRLLVL.

This clonotype was observed a few times. This rearrangement joins TRBV29-1 to TRBJ2-2; the D gene could be TRBD1 or TRBD2 (5 bases each). Trimming stripped 6 bases from V and 0 bases from J, with 17 bases between. This CDR3 is 16 amino acids long. Germline CDR1 reads SQVTM; CDR2 reads ANQGSEA. CDR3 nucleotides: TGCAGCGTCGCCGGGACGGACGACGCGAACACCGGGGAGCTGTTTTTT. Translated, it gives CSVAGTDDANTGELFF.

In its sample, this clonotype was seen many times. This chain connects TRBV5-1 to TRBJ2-7; weak D call: TRBD1 (5 bases). The V end lost 0 bases, the J end lost 0 bases, and 10 bases lay between the germline ends. From germline, CDR1 is SGHRS and CDR2 YFSETQ. CDR3 size: 15 residues. The CDR3 loop reads CASSLEDTYSYEQYF. As DNA, the CDR3 is TGCGCCAGCAGCTTGGAGGACACCTACTCCTACGAGCAGTACTTC.

This clonotype was detected a few times. The J gene is TRBJ2-7, the V gene TRBV28, with D hard to call. The germline V and J ends were trimmed by 3 bases and 5 bases, with 11 bases remaining between them. The germline V gene encodes CDR1 MDHEN and CDR2 SYDVKM. The CDR3 sequence is 13 residues long. This CDR3 is CASSFLSAHEQYF. In nucleotides, the CDR3 is TGTGCCAGCAGTTTCCTTTCGGCCCACGAGCAGTACTTC. The full variable domain, its missing parts supplied by reference TRBV28 and TRBJ2-7, is DVKVTQSSRYLVKRTGEKVFLECVQDMDHENMFWYRQDPGLGLRLIYFSYDVKMKEKGDIPEGYSVSREKKERFSLILESASTNQTSMYLCASSFLSAHEQYFGPGTRLTVT.

This clonotype was seen a handful of times. The chain uses TRBV7-9 and TRBJ2-3; 10 positions agree with TRBD2. Germline trimming cut 2 bases from V and 0 bases from J; bases unmatched to any gene: 2. The CDR3 is 16 residues long. The germline CDR1 and CDR2 sequences are SEHNR and FQNEAQ (reference sequence). The CDR3 spells CASSLLAGASTDTQYF. DNA for the CDR3: TGTGCCAGCAGCTTACTAGCGGGGGCCAGCACAGATACGCAGTATTTT.

The CDR3 reads CASSGQIDDTQYF. The CDR3 DNA reads as TGTGCCAGCAGCGGACAGATAGACGATACGCAGTATTTT. The rearrangement links TRBV2 to TRBJ2-3, with a tentative D call TRBD1 (6 bases). CDR1 is SNHLY and CDR2 is FYNNEI in the germline V gene. This CDR3 region has 13 residues. V was clipped by 6 bases and J by 6 bases, with 13 bases between them.

This clonotype was recorded at least ten times. The chain joins TRBV6-5 to TRBJ1-6; 10 nucleotides agree with TRBD1. The germline gives CDR1 MNHEY, CDR2 SVGAGI. The CDR3 consists of 18 residues. Unmatched junction bases numbered 14, after V lost 6 bases and J lost 6 bases. The CDR3 sequence is CASRYAIDRGLFNSPLHF. CDR3 sequence (DNA): TGTGCCAGCAGATACGCTATCGACAGGGGGCTTTTTAATTCACCCCTCCACTTT.

This clonotype was counted many times. This chain uses TRBV7-6 with TRBJ2-3; D unresolved. Germline CDR1 and CDR2: SGHVS and FNYEAQ. V dropped 5 bases and J dropped 4 bases, with 7 bases sitting between them. There are 12 residues in the CDR3. The chain's CDR3 is CASSPSSDTQYF. The DNA of the CDR3 is TGTGCCAGCAGCCCTTCATCAGATACGCAGTATTTT.

The rearrangement joins TRBV12-3 or TRBV12-4 to TRBJ2-3; 9 bases match TRBD1. This CDR3 is 17 amino acids long. After removal of 0 bases from V and 3 bases from J, the junction contained 7 bases not matched to a gene. CDR3 amino acids: CASSLAPGQGVTDTQYF. DNA for the CDR3: TGTGCCAGCAGTTTAGCCCCGGGACAGGGTGTAACAGATACGCAGTATTTT.

The chain couples TRBV11-2 to TRBJ2-4; D uncertain. Trimming stripped 5 bases from V and 1 base from J, with 6 bases between. In germline, CDR1 is SGHAT, CDR2 FQNNGV. The CDR3 length is 13 residues. This CDR3 reads CASSLDAKNIQYF. The DNA of the CDR3 is TGTGCCAGCAGCCTTGACGCCAAAAACATTCAGTACTTC.

This clonotype was recorded many times. The chain combines TRBV7-2 with TRBJ2-5; 7 bases are shared with TRBD2. Germline V gene sequence: CDR1 SGHTA, CDR2 FQGNSA. V was clipped by 4 bases and J by 5 bases; unmatched bases: 7. This CDR3 has 14 residues. CDR3 bases: TGTGCCAGCAGCTCTAAAGGACTAGGGGAGACCCAGTACTTC. It translates to CASSSKGLGETQYF.

This clonotype has ten or more counts. V is TRBV19 and J is TRBJ2-1; either TRBD1 or TRBD2 may supply D (5 bases each). This CDR3 comprises 16 residues. The germline V gene encodes CDR1 LNHDA and CDR2 SQIVND (reference sequence). V dropped 1 base and J dropped 0 bases, with 10 bases sitting between them. The CDR3, as DNA: TGTGCCAGTAGTATAGGTGGGACGGTCTCCTACAATGAGCAGTTCTTC. Amino acids: CASSIGGTVSYNEQFF.

This clonotype was found many times. J is TRBJ1-6 and V is TRBV6-2 or TRBV6-3; tentative D call: TRBD1 (5 bases). V lost 6 bases to trimming and J lost 14 bases, with 26 bases between them. Per germline, CDR1 MNHEY and CDR2 SVGEGT. The CDR3 totals 16 residues. The CDR3 reads CASRTDTGAGMRSLHF. The CDR3 region has the DNA TGTGCCAGCAGAACCGATACCGGGGCAGGGATGCGGTCCCTCCACTTT.

The sample holds a few counts of this clonotype. This rearrangement joins TRBV20-1 to TRBJ1-1; 7 nucleotides align to TRBD1. V lost 6 bases, J lost 5 bases, and 9 bases stayed unmatched. The CDR3 consists of 13 residues. Germline assignment: CDR1 DFQATT and CDR2 SNEGSKA (reference sequence). DNA for the CDR3: TGCAGTGCCATTAGGACAGGCGAGACTGAAGCTTTCTTT. It encodes CSAIRTGETEAFF.

This clonotype was counted only a few times. V usage is TRBV4-3 and J usage is TRBJ2-1; 8 bases line up with TRBD2. Germline values: CDR1 LGHNA, CDR2 YSLEER. V was pared by 8 bases and J by 6 bases, with 9 bases of the junction left unmatched. The CDR3 loop spans 14 amino acids. CDR3: CASCFQRGSNEQFF. CDR3 DNA: TGCGCCAGCTGCTTCCAGCGGGGGAGCAATGAGCAGTTCTTC.